This entry is about one T cell receptor (beta chain). No antigen is known for it. Base qualities are missing; no much larger clone stands one base away. The data derive from a study of T-cell reconstitution after alpha-beta-depleted transplantation in children (dated by TCRdb to about 2016). In terms of the full investigation: T-cell immune reconstitution after TCRalphabeta/CD19-depleted allogeneic hematopoietic cell transplantation in children was quantitatively tracked in the study by means of TCR repertoire profiling.

The CDR3 runs 15 residues from the cysteine to the phenylalanine. The DNA shown is the 45-base CDR3, in frame from base 1. Cut back by 1 base and 4 bases, the V and J ends lie 13 bases apart. The germline V gene specifies SGHTA as CDR1 and FQGNSA as CDR2. To prepare the library, PCR was applied. Sequencing relied on an Illumina HiSeq 2500. Molecular barcoding was employed in the preparation of TCR libraries, with unique molecular identifiers being used to normalize TCRbeta repertoire quantification. In TCRdb, the public reads were trimmed at Q25 with fastp and aligned with MiXCR, with productive beta chains retained. Rows are unified per CDR3 protein, each entry keeping the most common DNA and genes. A total of some 220,000 distinct CDR3 sequences appear in this sample, about a tenth of them only once. The ten largest account for around 6% of the sample.

This sequence originates from a human donor who donated a stem cell graft to a child with acute lymphoblastic leukemia. The V and J segments used are TRBV7-2 and TRBJ1-2; the D region possibly corresponds to TRBD1 (5 bases align). This specimen consisted of PBMCs from the stem cell graft donor, obtained from the stem cell graft. The CDR3 loop reads CASSLDLGTVYGYTF. The DNA reads TGTGCCAGCAGCTTAGATTTAGGGACGGTCTATGGCTACACCTTC.